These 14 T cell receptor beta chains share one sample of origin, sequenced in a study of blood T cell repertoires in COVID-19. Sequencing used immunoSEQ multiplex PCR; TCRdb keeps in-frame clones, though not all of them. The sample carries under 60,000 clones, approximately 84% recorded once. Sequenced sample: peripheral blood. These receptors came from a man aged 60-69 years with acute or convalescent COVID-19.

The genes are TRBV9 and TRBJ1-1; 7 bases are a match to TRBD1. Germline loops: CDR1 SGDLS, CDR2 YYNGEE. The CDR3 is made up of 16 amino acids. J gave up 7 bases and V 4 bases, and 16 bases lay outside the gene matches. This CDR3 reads CASSPLSDRAKGEAFF. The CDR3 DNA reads TGTGCCAGCAGCCCACTCTCAGACAGGGCTAAGGGTGAAGCTTTCTTT.

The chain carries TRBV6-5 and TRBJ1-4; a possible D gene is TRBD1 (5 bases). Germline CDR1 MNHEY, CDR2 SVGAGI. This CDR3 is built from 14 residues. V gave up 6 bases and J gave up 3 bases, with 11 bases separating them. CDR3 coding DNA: TGTGCCAGCAGCGCAGGGCCCTCTAATGAAAAACTGTTTTTT. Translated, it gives CASSAGPSNEKLFF.

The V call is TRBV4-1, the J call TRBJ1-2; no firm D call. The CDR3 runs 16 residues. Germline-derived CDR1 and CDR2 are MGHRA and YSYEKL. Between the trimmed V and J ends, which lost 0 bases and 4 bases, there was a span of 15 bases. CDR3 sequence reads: CASSQEGGQTIYGYTF. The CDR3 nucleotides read TGCGCCAGCAGCCAAGAGGGTGGGCAGACAATCTATGGCTACACCTTC.

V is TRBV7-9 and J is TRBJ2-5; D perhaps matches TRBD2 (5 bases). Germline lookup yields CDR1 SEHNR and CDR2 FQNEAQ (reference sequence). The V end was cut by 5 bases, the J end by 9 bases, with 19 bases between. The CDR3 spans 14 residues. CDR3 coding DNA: TGTGCCAGCAGCCTCCCCCCGGTGGGAGCGGCCCAGTACTTC. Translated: CASSLPPVGAAQYF.

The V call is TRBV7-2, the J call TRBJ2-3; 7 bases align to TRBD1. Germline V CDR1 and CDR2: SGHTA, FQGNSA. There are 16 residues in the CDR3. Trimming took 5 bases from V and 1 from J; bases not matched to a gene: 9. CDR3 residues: CASSRNRGAGTDTQYF. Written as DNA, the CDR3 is TGTGCCAGCAGCAGGAACAGGGGTGCTGGCACAGATACGCAGTATTTT.

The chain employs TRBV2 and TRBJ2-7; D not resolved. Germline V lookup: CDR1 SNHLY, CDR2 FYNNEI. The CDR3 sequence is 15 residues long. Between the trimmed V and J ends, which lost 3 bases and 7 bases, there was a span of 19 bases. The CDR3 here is CASSDPLSLGEEQYF. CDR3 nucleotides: TGTGCCAGCAGTGACCCCCTCTCCCTAGGTGAGGAGCAGTACTTC.

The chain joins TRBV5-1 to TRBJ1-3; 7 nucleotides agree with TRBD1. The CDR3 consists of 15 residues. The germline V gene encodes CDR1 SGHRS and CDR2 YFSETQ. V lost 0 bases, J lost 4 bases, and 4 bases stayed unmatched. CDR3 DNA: TGCGCCAGCAGCTTGGAAGGGGGCGCAGGAAACACCATATATTTT. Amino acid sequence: CASSLEGGAGNTIYF.

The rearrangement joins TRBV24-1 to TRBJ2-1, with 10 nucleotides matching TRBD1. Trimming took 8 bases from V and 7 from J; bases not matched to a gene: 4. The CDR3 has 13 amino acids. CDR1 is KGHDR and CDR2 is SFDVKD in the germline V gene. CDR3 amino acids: CATKRTGGNEQFF. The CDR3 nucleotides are TGTGCCACCAAACGGACAGGGGGAAATGAGCAGTTCTTC.

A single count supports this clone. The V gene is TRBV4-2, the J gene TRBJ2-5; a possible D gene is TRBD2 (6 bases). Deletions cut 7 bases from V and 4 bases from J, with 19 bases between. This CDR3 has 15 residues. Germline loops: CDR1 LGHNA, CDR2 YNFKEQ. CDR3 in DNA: TGTGCCAGCACGGTAACGGGTCTGGAGGGAGAGACCCAGTACTTC. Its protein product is CASTVTGLEGETQYF.

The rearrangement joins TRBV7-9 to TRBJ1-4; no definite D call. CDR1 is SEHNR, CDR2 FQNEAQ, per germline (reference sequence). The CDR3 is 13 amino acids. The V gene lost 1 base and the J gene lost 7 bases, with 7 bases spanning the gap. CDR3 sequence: CASSLDGSEKLFF. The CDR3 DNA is TGTGCCAGCAGCTTAGATGGTAGTGAAAAACTGTTTTTT.

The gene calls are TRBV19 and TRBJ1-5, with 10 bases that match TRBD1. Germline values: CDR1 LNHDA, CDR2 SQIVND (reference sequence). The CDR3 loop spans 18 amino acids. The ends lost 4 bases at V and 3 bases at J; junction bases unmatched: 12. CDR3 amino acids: CASSKPGQGLLYNQPQHF. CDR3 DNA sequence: TGTGCCAGTAGTAAGCCGGGACAGGGGCTCCTTTACAATCAGCCCCAGCATTTT. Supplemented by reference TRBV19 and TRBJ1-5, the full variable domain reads DGGITQSPKYLFRKEGQNVTLSCEQNLNHDAMYWYRQDPGQGLRLIYYSQIVNDFQKGDIAEGYSVSREKKESFPLTVTSAQKNPTAFYLCASSKPGQGLLYNQPQHFGDGTRLSIL.

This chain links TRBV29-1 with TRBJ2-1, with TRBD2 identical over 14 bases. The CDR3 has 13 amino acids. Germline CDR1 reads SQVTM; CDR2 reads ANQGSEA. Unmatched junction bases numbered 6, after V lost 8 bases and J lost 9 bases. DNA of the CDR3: TGCAGCACGACTAGCGGGGGGGCGGCTGAGCAGTTCTTC. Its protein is CSTTSGGAAEQFF.

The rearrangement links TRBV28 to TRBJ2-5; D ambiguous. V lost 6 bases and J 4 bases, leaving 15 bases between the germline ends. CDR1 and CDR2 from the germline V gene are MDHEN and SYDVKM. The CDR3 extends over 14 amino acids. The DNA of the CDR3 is TGTGCCAGCAGCCTAGGCCCCCTAGGAGAGACCCAGTACTTC. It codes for CASSLGPLGETQYF.

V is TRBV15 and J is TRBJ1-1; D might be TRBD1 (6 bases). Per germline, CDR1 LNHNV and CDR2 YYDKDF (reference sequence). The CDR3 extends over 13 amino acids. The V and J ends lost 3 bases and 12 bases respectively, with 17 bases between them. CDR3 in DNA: TGTGCCACCAGCAGTAACAGGGAGACTATTCCTTTCTTT. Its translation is CATSSNRETIPFF.